These 8 T cell receptor beta chains share one sample of origin, sequenced in a study of blood T cells in healthy people across ages. Sample-barcoded 5' priming and a J-beta primer mix drove a second PCR of roughly 7 to 11 cycles. One entry per CDR3 protein, called by TCRdb with MiXCR from the 5' RACE reads. The sample consists of 1.8 million or so distinct CDR3 sequences, about two fifths of them appearing once. What was sequenced was blood. The receptors here all came from a human donor in good health.

This clonotype was seen more than once but under ten times. V is TRBV7-9 and J is TRBJ2-3; unclear D gene. Germline values: CDR1 SEHNR, CDR2 FQNEAQ (reference sequence). The CDR3 extends over 14 amino acids. V lost 0 bases, J lost 5 bases, and 9 bases lay in between. Here the CDR3 DNA reads TGTGCCAGCAGCTTAGCGCTAAAAGAAGATACGCAGTATTTT. Encoded protein: CASSLALKEDTQYF.

This clonotype was recorded many times. V is TRBV12-3 or TRBV12-4 and J is TRBJ1-1; D is unresolved. The CDR3 is made up of 12 amino acids. The germline V and J ends were trimmed by 6 bases and 3 bases, with 8 bases remaining between them. In nucleotides, the CDR3 is TGTGCCAGCAGCTTATGGGACACTGAAGCTTTCTTT. It is translated as CASSLWDTEAFF.

This clonotype was seen a few times. The CDR3 here is CAISWGPGQETQYF. In nucleotides, the CDR3 is TGTGCCATCAGTTGGGGCCCAGGACAAGAGACCCAGTACTTC. The genes are TRBV10-3 and TRBJ2-5, with a weak D call TRBD1 (5 bases). This CDR3 comprises 14 residues. The germline V and J ends were trimmed by 5 bases and 2 bases, with 12 bases remaining between them. The germline V gene has CDR1 ENHRY and CDR2 SYGVKD.

The CDR3 coding sequence is TGTGCCAGCAGCTTAGCGGACACCCAGGGGGAGCAGTACTTC. This translates into CASSLADTQGEQYF. The genes are TRBV7-2 and TRBJ2-7, with D possibly being TRBD1 (6 bases). The V end was cut by 0 bases, the J end by 7 bases, with 13 bases between. The germline gives CDR1 SGHTA, CDR2 FQGNSA. The CDR3 sequence is 14 residues long.

This clonotype was observed a handful of times. The CDR3 sequence: CASSLHLGVGEQYF. The DNA for the CDR3 is TGTGCCAGCAGCCTACACTTGGGGGTTGGCGAGCAGTACTTC. This rearrangement joins TRBV4-2 to TRBJ2-7; TRBD1 or TRBD2 may be the D gene (5 bases each). The V and J ends lost 4 bases and 6 bases respectively, with 16 bases between them. Germline V CDR1 and CDR2: LGHNA, YNFKEQ. CDR3 length equals 14 residues.

Only a few counts were recorded for this clonotype. The genes are TRBV12-3 or TRBV12-4 and TRBJ2-1; 7 bases agree with TRBD2. This CDR3 is built from 16 residues. The V gene end was trimmed by 9 bases and the J gene end by 3 bases; junction bases not matched to a gene: 14. CDR3 in amino acids: CASRWGGRAGYNEQFF. CDR3 nucleotides: TGTGCCAGTAGGTGGGGGGGGAGGGCTGGCTACAATGAGCAGTTCTTC.

The J gene is TRBJ2-1, the V gene TRBV11-2, with 12 bases identical to TRBD2. The CDR3 loop spans 16 amino acids. Per the germline V gene, CDR1 is SGHAT and CDR2 is FQNNGV. The junction had 9 bases not matched to a gene; V was cut back by 4 bases and J by 8 bases. CDR3 coding DNA: TGTGCCAGCAGCTCTTACACTAGCGGGGGGACGGATGAGCAGTTCTTC. It yields the protein CASSSYTSGGTDEQFF. Full variable domain (rest looked up from reference TRBV11-2 and TRBJ2-1): EAGVAQSPRYKIIEKRQSVAFWCNPISGHATLYWYQQILGQGPKLLIQFQNNGVVDDSQLPKDRFSAERLKGVDSTLKIQPAKLEDSAVYLCASSSYTSGGTDEQFFGPGTRLTVL.

The V call is TRBV29-1, the J call TRBJ2-1, with 8 bases aligning to TRBD2. Trimming cost V 4 bases and J 10 bases; bases outside gene matches: 12. The CDR3 spans 14 residues. The germline V gene has CDR1 SQVTM and CDR2 ANQGSEA. For the CDR3, the DNA is TGCAGCGTTGTGAGCGGAGCGGGAGATTGGGAGCAGTTCTTC. This encodes CSVVSGAGDWEQFF.